This paragraph covers one T cell receptor beta chain sequence. This clone was seen more than once but under ten times. Its antigen is not yet known. Per-nucleotide qualities are absent, and no much larger clonotype sits a single base away. V gives up 0 bases and J gives up 0 bases, and the segment between their germline ends measures 6 bases. As encoded in the germline V gene, CDR1 is ENHRY while CDR2 is SYGVKD. The CDR3 sequence holds 15 residues, the cysteine and phenylalanine included. Only CDR3 DNA is held: 45 bases, read in frame from base 1. This sample stems from a study of OX40 agonist ivuxolimab in advanced cancers. Context from the whole study: Ivuxolimab was a fully human IgG2 agonistic monoclonal antibody targeting the costimulatory receptor OX40 (CD134). Intravenous ivuxolimab was administered to patients every 2 weeks at six dose levels: 0.01, 0.1, 0.3, 1.5, 3 and 10 mg/kg. Of the approximately 50 patients in dose escalation, 19 had hepatocellular carcinoma, about 15 had melanoma, 9 had renal cell carcinoma and 9 had head and neck cancer. The dose-escalation cohort was about 83% male with a mean age of 60 years, ranging from about 23 to 85. Prior anti-PD-1, anti-PD-L1 or anti-CTLA-4 therapy was permitted, and checkpoint inhibitors had been received by less than 45% of dose-escalation patients. Three dose-escalation patients achieved partial responses, one with hepatocellular carcinoma and two with cutaneous melanoma. The point of sequencing TCRbeta in the periphery was to test whether ivuxolimab changed TCR sequence diversity and drove clonal T-cell expansion. The monotherapy dose-escalation portion (N of about 57 patients) of the phase I ivuxolimab trial is reported in the paper.

The trial excluded patients who had a history of autoimmune disease or who were on systemic immunosuppression. Peripheral blood for TCR sequencing was collected from all dose cohorts at baseline, on cycle 4 day 1, and on cycle 7 day 1. Samples came from an open-label, multicenter, first-in-human phase I dose-escalation trial of ivuxolimab. Adults with locally advanced or metastatic melanoma, renal cell carcinoma, hepatocellular carcinoma or head and neck squamous cell carcinoma were enrolled in the trial. CD4+ and CD8+ T cells were sorted separately from peripheral blood before TCR sequencing. Genomic DNA was extracted from sorted cells for sequencing of the TCRbeta CDR3 region. TCRbeta CDR3 regions were sequenced using the immunoSEQ Assay. Imported from immuneACCESS, the table was reduced by TCRdb to in-frame sequences with V and J called. These copies leave out some clones; in studies compared against another copy, an unresolved V gene accounts for under half, and the cause of the remainder is not known. The sample table shows 99,000 or so clones, and 91% are seen once. The ten largest clonotypes hold 0.25% to 0.35% of the sample.

Here is what the overall study found, with its caveats: Low levels of normalized T-cell clonal expansion were also seen in some patients who did not respond. At doses from 0.1 to 3.0 mg/kg, clonal expansion was seen in both CD4+ and CD8+ blood T cells between baseline and week 6. On average, CD8+ T cells showed more expanded clones than CD4+ T cells after ivuxolimab. In partial responders in the 0.1-3.0 mg/kg groups, normalized peripheral clonal expansion was found to be among the lowest, especially among CD8+ T cells. Which antigens the clonally expanded peripheral T cells were specific for was not determined.

The source of this sequence is an adult with an advanced solid tumor such as melanoma, head and neck, liver or kidney cancer. The source was CD4+ or CD8+ T cells sorted from blood, collected in a trial of the OX40 agonist ivuxolimab. The V and J segments used are TRBV10-3 and TRBJ1-3; the best D guess is TRBD1, with 6 bases matching. CDR3 loop: CAISESQGSGNTIYF. In nucleotide form, the sequence is TGTGCCATCAGTGAGTCACAGGGCTCTGGAAACACCATATATTTT.